The 15 T cell receptor beta chains below were found in one sample sequenced in a study of OX40 agonist ivuxolimab in advanced cancers. Some clones are missing from TCRdb's copy, which holds only in-frame ones; the method was immunoSEQ multiplex PCR. The table shows fewer than 100,000 clones, with roughly 88% occurring only once. The sequencing used CD4+ or CD8+ T cells sorted from blood, collected in a trial of the OX40 agonist ivuxolimab. The receptors here all came from an adult with an advanced solid tumor such as melanoma, head and neck, liver or kidney cancer.

The rearrangement joins TRBV5-6 to TRBJ2-4; D could derive from TRBD1 or TRBD2 (5 bases each). Trimming took 0 bases from V and 5 from J, leaving 9 bases between them. The CDR3 totals 14 residues. The V gene's germline CDR1 is SGHDT and CDR2 YYEEEE. CDR3 loop: CASSLVPGQNIQYF. The CDR3 DNA is TGTGCCAGCAGCTTGGTCCCGGGGCAAAACATTCAGTACTTC.

The chain uses TRBV6-6 and TRBJ1-4, with D uncertain. The germline V and J ends were trimmed by 2 bases and 4 bases, with 11 bases remaining between them. Germline V CDR1 and CDR2: MNHNY, SVGAGI (reference sequence). This CDR3 comprises 15 residues. The CDR3 DNA sequence: TGTGCCAGCAGTTACCCCAGTGGGATTAATGAAAAACTGTTTTTT. It is translated as CASSYPSGINEKLFF.

J is TRBJ2-7 and V is TRBV28; a possible D gene is TRBD2 (7 bases). Germline assignment: CDR1 MDHEN and CDR2 SYDVKM. The CDR3 is 16 amino acids. Trimming cost V 4 bases and J 1 base, with 17 bases left between them. CDR3: CASSWGGRALSYEQYF. As DNA, the CDR3 is TGTGCCAGCAGTTGGGGGGGCAGGGCCTTGTCCTACGAGCAGTACTTC.

This CDR3 is CASKAPDYGYTF. The CDR3 nucleotides are TGTGCCAGCAAAGCCCCAGACTATGGCTACACCTTC. This chain links TRBV7-2 with TRBJ1-2; no reliable D call. CDR3 size: 12 residues. V dropped 7 bases and J dropped 3 bases, with 9 bases sitting between them. In germline, CDR1 is SGHTA, CDR2 FQGNSA.

This clone was counted between two and nine times. This CDR3 reads CAIGGTFDGSVPYEQYF. For the CDR3, the DNA is TGTGCCATCGGGGGGACATTTGATGGGTCGGTTCCCTACGAGCAGTACTTC. The chain carries TRBV10-3 and TRBJ2-7; tentatively, D is TRBD1 or TRBD2 (6 bases each). The CDR3 extends over 17 amino acids. In germline, CDR1 is ENHRY, CDR2 SYGVKD. V dropped 8 bases and J dropped 2 bases, with 25 bases sitting between them.

This chain joins TRBV7-9 and TRBJ2-5; D is tentatively TRBD1 or TRBD2 (5 bases each). V was cut by 6 bases and J by 2 bases, with 13 bases left in between. Germline V gene sequence: CDR1 SEHNR, CDR2 FQNEAQ (reference sequence). The CDR3 length is 14 residues. The CDR3 DNA is TGTGCCAGCAGTTTCCGGGACGGACAAGAGACCCAGTACTTC. Translating gives CASSFRDGQETQYF.

The chain joins TRBV10-3 to TRBJ2-7, with D possibly being TRBD2 (5 bases). The CDR3 length is 15 residues. Trimming shortened V by 1 base and J by 3 bases, and 13 bases separated the two germline ends. The V gene's germline CDR1 is ENHRY and CDR2 SYGVKD. CDR3: CAISEYEGINYEQYF. In DNA, the CDR3 is TGTGCCATCAGTGAGTATGAGGGAATAAACTACGAGCAGTACTTC.

The V call is TRBV28, the J call TRBJ1-2; D remains ambiguous. Germline V gene sequence: CDR1 MDHEN, CDR2 SYDVKM. The CDR3 runs to 13 residues. The germline V and J ends were trimmed by 2 bases and 4 bases, with 8 bases remaining between them. The CDR3 DNA follows: TGTGCCAGCAGTTTAGGGCTTAGCTATGGCTACACCTTC. This encodes CASSLGLSYGYTF.

The J gene is TRBJ2-5, the V gene TRBV29-1, with 11 bases identical to TRBD2. V lost 3 bases, J lost 5 bases, and 2 bases stayed unmatched. Per the germline V gene, CDR1 is SQVTM and CDR2 is ANQGSEA. The CDR3 is 13 amino acids. This CDR3 is CSVETSGKETQYF. CDR3 coding DNA: TGCAGCGTTGAGACTAGCGGGAAGGAGACCCAGTACTTC.

The gene calls are TRBV15 and TRBJ1-3; D not resolved. Trimming left V 2 bases short and J 0 bases short, with 8 bases between. There are 15 residues in the CDR3. CDR1 is LNHNV and CDR2 is YYDKDF in the germline V gene (reference sequence). The CDR3 sequence: CATSRRRSSGNTIYF. Here the CDR3 DNA reads TGTGCCACCAGCAGACGACGGAGCTCTGGAAACACCATATATTTT.

J is TRBJ2-7 and V is TRBV7-9; no reliable D call. Trimming pared 2 bases from V and 7 bases from J, leaving 6 bases between. This CDR3 spans 11 amino acids. Germline CDR1 and CDR2: SEHNR and FQNEAQ (reference sequence). The CDR3 loop is CASSLQGEQYF. CDR3 sequence (DNA): TGTGCCAGCAGCTTACAAGGAGAGCAGTACTTC.

The genes are TRBV7-2 and TRBJ1-1, with D possibly matching TRBD1 (5 bases). CDR1 is SGHTA, CDR2 FQGNSA, per germline. The germline V and J ends were trimmed by 4 bases and 0 bases, with 15 bases remaining between them. The CDR3 is made up of 16 amino acids. The CDR3 loop reads CASSSQGGLMNTEAFF. The DNA of the CDR3 is TGTGCCAGCAGCTCTCAGGGCGGACTGATGAACACTGAAGCTTTCTTT.

The chain combines TRBV2 with TRBJ1-5; D may be TRBD1 (6 bases). Germline CDR1 SNHLY, CDR2 FYNNEI. Trimming removed 5 bases at V and 3 bases at J, with 11 bases between. This CDR3 comprises 14 residues. CDR3 amino acids: CASSPGTTNQPQHF. The DNA for the CDR3 is TGTGCCAGCAGTCCCGGGACAACCAATCAGCCCCAGCATTTT.

The genes are TRBV21-1 and TRBJ2-3; the table's D call of TRBD1 was not tested on the DNA. TRBV21-1 is designated a pseudogene. The CDR3 extends over 19 amino acids. CDR3 sequence (DNA): TGTGCCAGCAGTCCAGACAGGGTAGGGGGATCTGCTAGCACAGATACGCAGTATTTT. Translation gives CASSPDRVGGSASTDTQYF.

The chain recombines TRBV28 with TRBJ1-2; unclear D gene. CDR1 and CDR2 (germline): MDHEN, SYDVKM. Trimming pared 2 bases from V and 6 bases from J, leaving 16 bases between. The CDR3 consists of 15 residues. The CDR3: CASSLTGPSLHGYTF. Written as DNA, the CDR3 is TGTGCCAGCAGTTTAACCGGGCCCTCTTTACATGGCTACACCTTC.